The rows below give T cell receptor beta chains drawn from one sample of a study of graft-versus-host responses after intestinal transplantation. No antigen is known for these receptors. Data came from immunoSEQ multiplex PCR; TCRdb stores just in-frame clones and leaves some out. The sample has tens of thousands of clones, 85% to 95% seen once; the top ten hold less than 0.6%. Material: unstimulated CD8+ T cells sorted from spleen or lymph node cells, obtained before intestinal transplant. These receptor sequences come from a human donor who received an intestinal transplant. Each CDR3 is given with its conserved first and last residue. The order of the fields is D gene, J gene, CDR3 length, clone size, V gene, CDR3 DNA, CDR3 protein. The D gene is left open where the match is weak. Where a row states a size, it is once, few, many or the class of an expanded clone; other rows omit it.

D: NA
J: TRBJ2-1
length: 14
size: few
V: TRBV2
DNA: TGTGCCAGCAGCGCGGGGAGCTCCTACAATGAGCAGTTCTTC
CDR3: CASSAGSSYNEQFF

D: TRBD2
J: TRBJ2-1
length: 16
size: few
V: TRBV5-4
DNA: TGTGCCAGCAGCTGGGTGGCTAGCGGAGATGGAAATGAGCAGTTCTTC
CDR3: CASSWVASGDGNEQFF

D: TRBD2
J: TRBJ2-7
length: 15
size: NA
V: TRBV18
DNA: TGTGCCAGCTCACAGACTAGCGGGGGTCCCTACGAGCAGTACTTC
CDR3: CASSQTSGGPYEQYF

D: TRBD1
J: TRBJ1-5
length: 15
size: NA
V: TRBV19
DNA: TGTGCCAGTACCGAGGCCGGGACAGGGCGGCAGCCCCAGCATTTT
CDR3: CASTEAGTGRQPQHF

D: NA
J: TRBJ1-5
length: 15
size: NA
V: TRBV11-2
DNA: TGTGCCAGCAGCACGGGGGTGGGGTCTGGTCAGCCCCAGCATTTT
CDR3: CASSTGVGSGQPQHF

D: NA
J: TRBJ2-1
length: 13
size: NA
V: TRBV27
DNA: TGTGCCAGCACCTGGAGAGGGAACGATGAGCAGTTCTTC
CDR3: CASTWRGNDEQFF

D: NA
J: TRBJ1-1
length: 13
size: once
V: TRBV7-6
DNA: TGTGCCAGCAGCTCGGGACTCAGCACTGAAGCTTTCTTT
CDR3: CASSSGLSTEAFF

D: NA
J: TRBJ2-3
length: 16
size: NA
V: TRBV6-5
DNA: TGTGCCAGCAGTTACTCGAGGACAGAGCCCACAGATACGCAGTATTTT
CDR3: CASSYSRTEPTDTQYF

D: TRBD1
J: TRBJ2-2
length: 15
size: NA
V: TRBV5-1
DNA: TGCGCCAGCAGCTCGGACAGGGGGAACACCGGGGAGCTGTTTTTT
CDR3: CASSSDRGNTGELFF

D: TRBD2
J: TRBJ2-5
length: 18
size: NA
V: TRBV5-4
DNA: TGTGCCAGCAGCTTCTCGGGACTAGCGGGGGGGCCTGGGGAGACCCAGTACTTC
CDR3: CASSFSGLAGGPGETQYF

D: NA
J: TRBJ2-7
length: 13
size: NA
V: TRBV9
DNA: TGTGCCAGCAGCCAGGGTCCGGGGGACGAGCAGTACTTC
CDR3: CASSQGPGDEQYF

D: TRBD1
J: TRBJ1-6
length: 16
size: NA
V: TRBV28
DNA: TGTGCCAGCAGTTTGGTTGTGGACAGGGGAGTGTCTCCCCTCCACTTT
CDR3: CASSLVVDRGVSPLHF

D: NA
J: TRBJ2-7
length: 12
size: once
V: TRBV9
DNA: TGTGCCAGTGCGACAGGTGTCTCCGAGCAGTACTTC
CDR3: CASATGVSEQYF

D: NA
J: TRBJ2-6
length: 16
size: NA
V: TRBV25-1
DNA: TGTGCCAGCAAAAGATCAGCGTACTCTGGGGCCAACGTCCTGACTTTC
CDR3: CASKRSAYSGANVLTF

D: NA
J: TRBJ1-1
length: 13
size: once
V: TRBV27
DNA: TGTGCCAGCAGTTTGGGGGGTAACACTGAAGCTTTCTTT
CDR3: CASSLGGNTEAFF

D: NA
J: TRBJ2-1
length: 12
size: NA
V: TRBV27
DNA: TGTGCCAGCAGCTCGCAGGGGAATGAGCAGTTCTTC
CDR3: CASSSQGNEQFF

D: TRBD1
J: TRBJ2-1
length: 15
size: NA
V: TRBV5-5
DNA: TGTGCCAGCAGCCTCCGGGACAGGGGTAGGGATGAGCAGTTCTTC
CDR3: CASSLRDRGRDEQFF

D: TRBD1
J: TRBJ1-5
length: 16
size: NA
V: TRBV19
DNA: TGTGCCAGTAGTATAGGATCGACAGGGGGATTACAGCCCCAGCATTTT
CDR3: CASSIGSTGGLQPQHF

D: NA
J: TRBJ1-1
length: 15
size: NA
V: TRBV7-3
DNA: TGTGCCAGCAGCTTAAGGAGGGAGTTGGAGACTGAAGCTTTCTTT
CDR3: CASSLRRELETEAFF

D: NA
J: TRBJ1-4
length: 14
size: NA
V: TRBV6-5
DNA: TGTGCCAGCAGTTACTCGGGCCGGCGAGAAAAACTGTTTTTT
CDR3: CASSYSGRREKLFF

D: NA
J: TRBJ1-5
length: 13
size: NA
V: TRBV7-3
DNA: TGTGCCCGTGACAGATATAGCAATCAGCCCCAGCATTTT
CDR3: CARDRYSNQPQHF

D: NA
J: TRBJ1-1
length: 15
size: NA
V: TRBV7-9
DNA: TGTGCCAGCAGCCCTCCCGACAGACCTTACACTGAAGCTTTCTTT
CDR3: CASSPPDRPYTEAFF

D: NA
J: TRBJ2-1
length: 12
size: once
V: TRBV29-1
DNA: TGCAGCGTTGAAGGGGAACTAGGTGAGCAGTTCTTC
CDR3: CSVEGELGEQFF

D: NA
J: TRBJ1-5
length: 12
size: NA
V: TRBV19
DNA: TGTGCCAGTAGTCAGGGTAATCAGCCCCAGCATTTT
CDR3: CASSQGNQPQHF

D: NA
J: TRBJ2-1
length: 14
size: NA
V: TRBV13
DNA: TGTGCCAGCAGCTCCAAAGACGACTGGCGGGAGCAGTTCTTC
CDR3: CASSSKDDWREQFF